This is a list of T cell receptor beta chains from one sample in a study of blood T cell repertoires in COVID-19. Assay used: immunoSEQ multiplex PCR; TCRdb lists only in-frame clones, some missing. The sample has 200,000 to 250,000 clones; roughly 87% are singletons. Material for sequencing was PBMCs or T cells enriched from blood (not recorded which). The receptors were gathered from a man between 25 and 39 years old who had recovered from COVID-19. CDR3s include the opening cysteine and the closing phenylalanine or tryptophan. The D gene is left open where the match is weak. The size entry is marked missing in some rows and otherwise reads once, few, many or a size class.

j_gene: TRBJ2-7
abundance: .
v_gene: TRBV27
d_gene: TRBD2
CDR3nt: TGTGCCAGCAGTTCAGGGAGGGGAAGCTACGAGCAGTACTTC
CDR3aa: CASSSGRGSYEQYF

j_gene: TRBJ1-2
abundance: .
v_gene: TRBV7-2
d_gene: .
CDR3nt: TGTGCCAGCAGCTTGGTTCAGGGGAGAGCCTTCTATGGCTACACCTTC
CDR3aa: CASSLVQGRAFYGYTF

j_gene: TRBJ1-6
abundance: .
v_gene: TRBV30
d_gene: .
CDR3nt: TGTGCCTGGACGGCAGACAGTAATAATTCACCCCTCCACTTT
CDR3aa: CAWTADSNNSPLHF

j_gene: TRBJ1-3
abundance: .
v_gene: TRBV25-1
d_gene: .
CDR3nt: TGTGCCAGCAGTGAATCGCTTGAGAAAAGGGGGATCGGAAACACCATATATTTT
CDR3aa: CASSESLEKRGIGNTIYF

j_gene: TRBJ1-1
abundance: .
v_gene: TRBV5-5
d_gene: .
CDR3nt: TGTGCCAGCAGCTTGATTACGGTGAACACTGAAGCTTTCTTT
CDR3aa: CASSLITVNTEAFF

j_gene: TRBJ2-5
abundance: .
v_gene: TRBV5-8
d_gene: TRBD1
CDR3nt: TGTGCCAGCAGCCTTGGGACAGGGGCCGGATTGAGAGAGACCCAGTACTTC
CDR3aa: CASSLGTGAGLRETQYF

j_gene: TRBJ1-5
abundance: .
v_gene: TRBV19
d_gene: TRBD1
CDR3nt: TGTGCCAGCTTGGAGGGGGCCCGGAGCAATCAGCCCCAGCATTTT
CDR3aa: CASLEGARSNQPQHF

j_gene: TRBJ1-6
abundance: .
v_gene: TRBV6-5
d_gene: TRBD1
CDR3nt: TGTGCCAGCAGTACCGGACAGGGGAGCTCACCCCTCCACTTT
CDR3aa: CASSTGQGSSPLHF

j_gene: TRBJ2-7
abundance: once
v_gene: TRBV30
d_gene: .
CDR3nt: TGTGCCTGGAGGTCCACCGGGAACTCCTACGAGCAGTACTTC
CDR3aa: CAWRSTGNSYEQYF

j_gene: TRBJ2-2
abundance: once
v_gene: TRBV11-2
d_gene: TRBD2
CDR3nt: TGTGCCAGCAGCTCGCCGACTAGCGGACTGAACACCGGGGAGCTGTTTTTT
CDR3aa: CASSSPTSGLNTGELFF

j_gene: TRBJ1-4
abundance: .
v_gene: TRBV24-1
d_gene: .
CDR3nt: TGTGCCACCAGTTTCAGGGATCTAAGGGAAAAACTGTTTTTT
CDR3aa: CATSFRDLREKLFF

j_gene: TRBJ2-1
abundance: .
v_gene: TRBV3-1/TRBV3-2
d_gene: TRBD2
CDR3nt: TGTGCCAGCAGCCCAGGGACTAGCGGGTATGGTGAGCAGTTCTTC
CDR3aa: CASSPGTSGYGEQFF

j_gene: TRBJ1-6
abundance: .
v_gene: TRBV4-2
d_gene: TRBD1
CDR3nt: TGTGCCAGCAGCCAAGATATTACTACGGGACAGGTGGATTCACCCCTCCACTTT
CDR3aa: CASSQDITTGQVDSPLHF

j_gene: TRBJ2-5
abundance: .
v_gene: TRBV19
d_gene: TRBD2
CDR3nt: TGTGCCAGTAGTATTGGGACTAGCGGACACCTGGAGACCCAGTACTTC
CDR3aa: CASSIGTSGHLETQYF

j_gene: TRBJ2-1
abundance: once
v_gene: TRBV19
d_gene: .
CDR3nt: TGTGCCAGTAGTATCGTGAGCAATGAGCAGTTCTTC
CDR3aa: CASSIVSNEQFF

j_gene: TRBJ1-1
abundance: .
v_gene: TRBV10-3
d_gene: .
CDR3nt: TGTGCCATCAAGATGACACTGAACACTGAAGCTTTCTTT
CDR3aa: CAIKMTLNTEAFF

j_gene: TRBJ1-4
abundance: .
v_gene: TRBV14
d_gene: TRBD1
CDR3nt: TGTGCCAGCAGTCGGACAGGACTAAATGAAAAACTGTTTTTT
CDR3aa: CASSRTGLNEKLFF

j_gene: TRBJ1-2
abundance: .
v_gene: TRBV6-2/TRBV6-3
d_gene: .
CDR3nt: TGTGCCAGCAGTTCTACAGGGTTCAATGGCTACACCTTC
CDR3aa: CASSSTGFNGYTF

j_gene: TRBJ1-5
abundance: .
v_gene: TRBV4-3
d_gene: .
CDR3nt: TGCGCCAGCAGCCAAGCGGAGGGAAGCAATCAGCCCCAGCATTTT
CDR3aa: CASSQAEGSNQPQHF

j_gene: TRBJ2-7
abundance: .
v_gene: TRBV5-1
d_gene: .
CDR3nt: TGCGCCAGCAGCTTGGACTCTGCGAGCTCCTACGAGCAGTACTTC
CDR3aa: CASSLDSASSYEQYF

j_gene: TRBJ2-2
abundance: .
v_gene: TRBV19
d_gene: .
CDR3nt: TGTGCCACAAAAAAAGCGGCACCCGGGGAGCTGTTTTTT
CDR3aa: CATKKAAPGELFF

j_gene: TRBJ2-3
abundance: .
v_gene: TRBV19
d_gene: TRBD2
CDR3nt: TGTGCCAGTAGTGAACTAGCGGGGGGGCACGGCACAGATACGCAGTATTTT
CDR3aa: CASSELAGGHGTDTQYF

j_gene: TRBJ1-2
abundance: few
v_gene: TRBV10-3
d_gene: .
CDR3nt: TGTGCCATCAGGGAGGGAGGTGGCTACACCTTC
CDR3aa: CAIREGGGYTF

j_gene: TRBJ2-7
abundance: .
v_gene: TRBV28
d_gene: TRBD1
CDR3nt: TGTGCCAGCAGTTTCGGCAGGGGGTACGAGCAGTACTTC
CDR3aa: CASSFGRGYEQYF

j_gene: TRBJ2-1
abundance: few
v_gene: TRBV6-5
d_gene: .
CDR3nt: TGTGCCAGCCTGGCCAGGGACAATGAGCAGTTCTTC
CDR3aa: CASLARDNEQFF

j_gene: TRBJ2-1
abundance: .
v_gene: TRBV6-5
d_gene: .
CDR3nt: TGTGCCAGCAGCGTGCGGCTGGTCTACAATGAGCAGTTCTTC
CDR3aa: CASSVRLVYNEQFF